This TCR beta chain is drawn from a study of vaccination and CD4 T cells after COVID-19. Trimming took off 4 bases at V and 0 bases at J, with 15 bases between the two ends. The CDR3 is 15 amino acids. The germline V gene has CDR1 SQVTM and CDR2 ANQGSEA. At the Johns Hopkins FTIC core, DNA taken from cultured CD4+ T cells was sequenced by way of the Oncomine TCR Beta short-read assay. TCRdb analysed the PCR reads with MiXCR anew, one entry per CDR3 protein. Here the sample spans 8,500 to 9,500 distinct CDR3 sequences, 31% being singletons. This clonotype came up a few times. The antigen remains unidentified. Documented treatment: approximately 9-day PBMC culture with coronavirus spike peptide pools or control peptides (ViraFEST assay). An unexposed donor provided the CD4+ T cells, which were collected before the COVID-19 pandemic (2011-2018).

Sequences were obtained from CD4+ T cells from blood, cultured in vitro. The V gene is TRBV29-1, the J gene TRBJ1-1; no definite D call. This sequence originates from a human donor in good health. The CDR3 loop reads CSVVKQPGLNTEAFF. Here the CDR3 DNA reads TGCAGCGTTGTGAAACAGCCGGGTTTGAACACTGAAGCTTTCTTT.